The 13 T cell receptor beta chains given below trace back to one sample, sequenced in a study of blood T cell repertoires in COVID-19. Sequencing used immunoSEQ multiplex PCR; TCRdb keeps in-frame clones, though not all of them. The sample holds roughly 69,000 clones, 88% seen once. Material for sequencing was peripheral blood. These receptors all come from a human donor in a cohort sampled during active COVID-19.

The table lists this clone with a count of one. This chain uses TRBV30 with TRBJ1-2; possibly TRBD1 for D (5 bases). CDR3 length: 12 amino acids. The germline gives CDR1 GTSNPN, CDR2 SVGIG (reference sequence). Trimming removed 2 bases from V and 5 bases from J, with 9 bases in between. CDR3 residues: CAWSRGLYGYTF. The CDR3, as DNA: TGTGCCTGGAGTAGGGGACTTTATGGCTACACCTTC.

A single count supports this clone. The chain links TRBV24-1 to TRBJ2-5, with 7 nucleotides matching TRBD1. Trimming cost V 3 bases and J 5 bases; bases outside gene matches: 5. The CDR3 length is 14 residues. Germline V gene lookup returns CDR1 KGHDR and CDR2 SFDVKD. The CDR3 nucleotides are TGTGCCACCAGTGATAGACAGGGTCGGGAGACCCAGTACTTC. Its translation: CATSDRQGRETQYF.

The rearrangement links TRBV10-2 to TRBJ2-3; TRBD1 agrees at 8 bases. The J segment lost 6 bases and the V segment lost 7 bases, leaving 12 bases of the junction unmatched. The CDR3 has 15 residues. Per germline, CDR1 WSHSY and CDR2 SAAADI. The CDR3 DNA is TGCGCCAGCAAAAAAATGACAGGGGTCCCTGATACGCAGTATTTT. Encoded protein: CASKKMTGVPDTQYF.

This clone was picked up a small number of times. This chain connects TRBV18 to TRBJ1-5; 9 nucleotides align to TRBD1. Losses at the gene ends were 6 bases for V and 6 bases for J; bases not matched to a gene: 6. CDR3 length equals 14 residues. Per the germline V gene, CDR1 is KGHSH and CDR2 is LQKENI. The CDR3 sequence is CASSPDRGGQPQHF. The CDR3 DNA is TGTGCCAGCTCTCCAGACAGGGGGGGTCAGCCCCAGCATTTT.

Here the CDR3 reads CASSPQTGSYEQYF. CDR3 DNA sequence: TGTGCCAGCAGCCCTCAGACAGGCTCCTACGAGCAGTACTTC. This chain uses TRBV9 with TRBJ2-7; a weak D match, TRBD1 (6 bases). Germline loops: CDR1 SGDLS, CDR2 YYNGEE. Between the trimmed V and J ends, which lost 4 bases and 0 bases, there was a span of 11 bases. This CDR3 region has 14 residues.

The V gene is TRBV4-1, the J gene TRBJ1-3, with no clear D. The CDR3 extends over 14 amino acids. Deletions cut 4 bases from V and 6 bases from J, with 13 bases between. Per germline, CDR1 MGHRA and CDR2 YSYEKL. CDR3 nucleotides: TGCGCCAGCAGCCTACGGACTGAATCAAACACCATATATTTT. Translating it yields CASSLRTESNTIYF.

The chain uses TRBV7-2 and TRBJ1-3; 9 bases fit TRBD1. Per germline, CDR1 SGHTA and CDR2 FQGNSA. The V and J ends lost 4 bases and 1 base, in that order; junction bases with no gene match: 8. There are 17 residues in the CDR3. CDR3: CASSSPLGQGSGNTIYF. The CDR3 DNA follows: TGTGCCAGCAGCTCCCCATTGGGACAGGGTTCTGGAAACACCATATATTTT.

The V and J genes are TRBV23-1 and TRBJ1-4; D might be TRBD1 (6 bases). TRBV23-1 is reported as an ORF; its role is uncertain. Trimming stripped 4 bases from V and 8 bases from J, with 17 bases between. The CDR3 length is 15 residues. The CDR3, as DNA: TGCGCCAGCAGTCCACGACCAGGGGCGAAAGAAAAACTGTTTTTT. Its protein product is CASSPRPGAKEKLFF.

CDR3 residues: CASSLRGGVSGYTF. The CDR3 DNA reads as TGTGCCAGCAGCTTACGGGGTGGGGTTAGTGGCTACACCTTC. The chain has TRBV5-6 and TRBJ1-2; D unclear. This CDR3 comprises 14 residues. V lost 2 bases, J lost 7 bases, and 15 bases lay in between. CDR1 and CDR2 from the germline V gene are SGHDT and YYEEEE.

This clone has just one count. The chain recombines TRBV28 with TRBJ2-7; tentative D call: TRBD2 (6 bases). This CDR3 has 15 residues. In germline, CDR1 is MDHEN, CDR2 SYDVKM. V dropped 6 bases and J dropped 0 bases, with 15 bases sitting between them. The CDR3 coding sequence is TGTGCCAGCAGCCCCGGCTCGACTAGCTCCTACGAGCAGTACTTC. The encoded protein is CASSPGSTSSYEQYF.

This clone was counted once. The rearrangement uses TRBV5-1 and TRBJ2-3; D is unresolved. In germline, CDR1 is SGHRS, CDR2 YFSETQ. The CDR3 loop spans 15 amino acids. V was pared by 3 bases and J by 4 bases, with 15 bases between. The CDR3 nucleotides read TGCGCCAGCAGCTCGGGTTGGGTTAACTCAGATACGCAGTATTTT. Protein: CASSSGWVNSDTQYF.

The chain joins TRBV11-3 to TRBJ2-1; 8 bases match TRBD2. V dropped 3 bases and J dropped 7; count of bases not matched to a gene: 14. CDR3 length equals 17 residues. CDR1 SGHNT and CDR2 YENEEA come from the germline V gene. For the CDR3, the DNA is TGTGCCAGCAGCTTCAGCCCACTGGCGGGGGGCCTGAATGAGCAGTTCTTC. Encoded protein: CASSFSPLAGGLNEQFF. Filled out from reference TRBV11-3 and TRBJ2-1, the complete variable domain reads EAGVVQSPRYKIIEKKQPVAFWCNPISGHNTLYWYLQNLGQGPELLIRYENEEAVDDSQLPKDRFSAERLKGVDSTLKIQPAELGDSAVYLCASSFSPLAGGLNEQFFGPGTRLTVL.

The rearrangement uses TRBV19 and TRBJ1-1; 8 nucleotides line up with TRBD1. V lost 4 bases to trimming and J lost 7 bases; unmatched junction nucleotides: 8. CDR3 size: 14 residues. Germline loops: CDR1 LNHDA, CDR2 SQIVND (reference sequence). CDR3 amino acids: CASSTTGAVVEAFF. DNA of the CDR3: TGTGCCAGTAGTACGACAGGGGCGGTTGTTGAAGCTTTCTTT.